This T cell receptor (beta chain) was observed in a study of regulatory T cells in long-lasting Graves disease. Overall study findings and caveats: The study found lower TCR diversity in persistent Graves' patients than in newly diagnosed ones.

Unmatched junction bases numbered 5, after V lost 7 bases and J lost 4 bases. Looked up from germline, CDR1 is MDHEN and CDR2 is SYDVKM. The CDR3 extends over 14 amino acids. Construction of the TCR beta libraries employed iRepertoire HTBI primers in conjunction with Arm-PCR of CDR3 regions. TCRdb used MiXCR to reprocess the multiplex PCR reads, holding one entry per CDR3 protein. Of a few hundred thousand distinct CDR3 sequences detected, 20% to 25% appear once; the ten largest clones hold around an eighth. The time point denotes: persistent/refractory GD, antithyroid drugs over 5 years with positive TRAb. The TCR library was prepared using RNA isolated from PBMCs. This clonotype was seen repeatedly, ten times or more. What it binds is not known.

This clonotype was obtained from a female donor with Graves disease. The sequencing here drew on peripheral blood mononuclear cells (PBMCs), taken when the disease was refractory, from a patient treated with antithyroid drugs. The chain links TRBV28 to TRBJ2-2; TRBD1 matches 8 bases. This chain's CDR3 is CASTGGEVTGELFF. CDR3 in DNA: TGTGCCAGCACAGGGGGCGAGGTCACCGGGGAGCTGTTTTTT.